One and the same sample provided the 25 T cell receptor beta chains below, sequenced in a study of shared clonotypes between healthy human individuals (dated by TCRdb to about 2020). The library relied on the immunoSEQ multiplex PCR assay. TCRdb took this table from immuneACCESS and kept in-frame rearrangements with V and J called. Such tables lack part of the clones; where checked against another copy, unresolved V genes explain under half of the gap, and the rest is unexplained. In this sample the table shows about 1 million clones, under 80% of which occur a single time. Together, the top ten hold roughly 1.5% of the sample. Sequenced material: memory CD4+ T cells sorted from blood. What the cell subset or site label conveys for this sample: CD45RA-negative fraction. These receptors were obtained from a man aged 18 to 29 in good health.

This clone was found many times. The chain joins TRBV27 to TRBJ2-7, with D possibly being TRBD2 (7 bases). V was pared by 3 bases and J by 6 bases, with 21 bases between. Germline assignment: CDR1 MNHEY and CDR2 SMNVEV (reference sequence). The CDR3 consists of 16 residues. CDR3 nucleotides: TGTGCCAGCAGTTTTCTCGTAGGGGGAGGGCCCGGCGAGCAGTACTTC. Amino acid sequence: CASSFLVGGGPGEQYF.

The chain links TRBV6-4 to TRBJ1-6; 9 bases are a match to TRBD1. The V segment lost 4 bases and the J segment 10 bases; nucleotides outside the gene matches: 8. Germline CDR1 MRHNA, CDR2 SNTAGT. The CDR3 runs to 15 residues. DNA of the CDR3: TGTGCCAGCAGTGCGACCGGGACAGGGAGGTCACCCCTCCACTTT. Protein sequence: CASSATGTGRSPLHF.

The CDR3 region has the DNA TGTGCCAGCTTAGGCACAGATACGCAGTATTTT. It codes for CASLGTDTQYF. This rearrangement joins TRBV18 to TRBJ2-3, with D hard to call. Per germline, CDR1 KGHSH and CDR2 LQKENI. Trimming stripped 7 bases from V and 1 base from J, with 3 bases between. The CDR3 has 11 residues.

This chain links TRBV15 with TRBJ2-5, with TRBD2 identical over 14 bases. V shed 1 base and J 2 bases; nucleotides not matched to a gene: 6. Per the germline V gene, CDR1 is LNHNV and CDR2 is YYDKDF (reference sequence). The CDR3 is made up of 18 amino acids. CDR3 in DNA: TGTGCCACCAGCAGAGGACTAGCGGGAGGGCCGTTGCAAGAGACCCAGTACTTC. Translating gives CATSRGLAGGPLQETQYF.

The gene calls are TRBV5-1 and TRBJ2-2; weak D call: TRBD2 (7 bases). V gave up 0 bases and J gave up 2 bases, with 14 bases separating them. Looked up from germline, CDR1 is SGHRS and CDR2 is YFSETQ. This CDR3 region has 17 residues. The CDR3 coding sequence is TGCGCCAGCAGCTTGGACGGCGGGGGCCCAAACACCGGGGAGCTGTTTTTT. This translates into CASSLDGGGPNTGELFF. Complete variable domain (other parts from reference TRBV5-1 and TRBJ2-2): KAGVTQTPRYLIKTRGQQVTLSCSPISGHRSVSWYQQTPGQGLQFLFEYFSETQRNKGNFPGRFSGRQFSNSRSEMNVSTLELGDSALYLCASSLDGGGPNTGELFFGEGSRLTVL.

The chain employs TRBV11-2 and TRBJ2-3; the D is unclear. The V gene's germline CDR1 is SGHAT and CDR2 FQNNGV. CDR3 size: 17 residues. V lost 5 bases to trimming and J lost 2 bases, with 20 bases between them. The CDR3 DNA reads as TGTGCCAGCAGCAAGGCCCTACAGAACTCTCCCACAGATACGCAGTATTTT. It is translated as CASSKALQNSPTDTQYF.

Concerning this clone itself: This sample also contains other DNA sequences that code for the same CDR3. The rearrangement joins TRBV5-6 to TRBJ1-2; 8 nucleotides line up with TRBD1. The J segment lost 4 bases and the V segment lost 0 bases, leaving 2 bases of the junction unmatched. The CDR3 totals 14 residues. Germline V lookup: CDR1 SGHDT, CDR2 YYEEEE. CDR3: CASSLDRGSYGYTF. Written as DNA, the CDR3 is TGTGCCAGCAGCTTGGACAGGGGGAGCTATGGCTACACCTTC.

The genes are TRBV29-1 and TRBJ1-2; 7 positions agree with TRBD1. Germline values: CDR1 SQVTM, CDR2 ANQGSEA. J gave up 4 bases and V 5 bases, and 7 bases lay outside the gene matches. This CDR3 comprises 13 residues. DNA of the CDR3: TGCAGCGTTCCAACAGGGGTAGGCTATGGCTACACCTTC. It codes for CSVPTGVGYGYTF. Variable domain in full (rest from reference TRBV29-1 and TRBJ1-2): SAVISQKPSRDICQRGTSLTIQCQVDSQVTMMFWYRQQPGQSLTLIATANQGSEATYESGFVIDKFPISRPNLTFSTLTVSNMSPEDSSIYLCSVPTGVGYGYTFGSGTRLTVV.

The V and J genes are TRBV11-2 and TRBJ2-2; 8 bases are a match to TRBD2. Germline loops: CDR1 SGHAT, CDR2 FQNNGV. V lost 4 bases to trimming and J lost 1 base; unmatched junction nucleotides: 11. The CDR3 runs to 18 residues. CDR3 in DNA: TGTGCCAGCAGCTCACCGGGCGGGCGGGGGGTGAACACCGGGGAGCTGTTTTTT. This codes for CASSSPGGRGVNTGELFF.

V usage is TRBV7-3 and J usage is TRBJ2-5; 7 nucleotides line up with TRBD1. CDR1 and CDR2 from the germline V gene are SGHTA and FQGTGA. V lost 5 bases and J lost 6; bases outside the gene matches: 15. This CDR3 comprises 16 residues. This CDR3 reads CASSPAGGGRFQTQYF. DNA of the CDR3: TGTGCCAGCAGCCCCGCAGGGGGTGGACGGTTCCAGACCCAGTACTTC.

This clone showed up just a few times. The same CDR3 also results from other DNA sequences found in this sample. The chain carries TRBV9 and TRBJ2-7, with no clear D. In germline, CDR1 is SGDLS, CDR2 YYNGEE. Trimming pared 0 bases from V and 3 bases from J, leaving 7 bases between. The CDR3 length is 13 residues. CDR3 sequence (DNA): TGTGCCAGCAGCGTAGGAGGCAGCTACGAGCAGTACTTC. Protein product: CASSVGGSYEQYF.

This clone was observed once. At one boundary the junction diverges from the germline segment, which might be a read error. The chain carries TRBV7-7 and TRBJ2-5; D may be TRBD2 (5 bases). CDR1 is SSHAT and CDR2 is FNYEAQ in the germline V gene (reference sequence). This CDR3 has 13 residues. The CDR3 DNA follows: TGTGCTAGCAGCCCGGGGATCCAAGAGACCCAGTACTTC. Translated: CASSPGIQETQYF.

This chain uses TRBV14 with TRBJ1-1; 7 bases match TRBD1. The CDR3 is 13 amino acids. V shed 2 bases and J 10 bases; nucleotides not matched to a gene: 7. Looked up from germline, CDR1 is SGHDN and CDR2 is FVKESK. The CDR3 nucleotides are TGTGCCAGCAGCCAAAACAGGGGACTGGGAGCTTTCTTT. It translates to CASSQNRGLGAFF.

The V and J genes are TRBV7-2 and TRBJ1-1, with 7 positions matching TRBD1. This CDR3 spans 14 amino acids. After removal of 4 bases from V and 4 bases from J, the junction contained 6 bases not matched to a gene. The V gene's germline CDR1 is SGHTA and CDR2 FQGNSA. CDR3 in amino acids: CASSYRQGLTEAFF. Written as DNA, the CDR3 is TGTGCCAGCAGCTACCGACAGGGCCTCACTGAAGCTTTCTTT.

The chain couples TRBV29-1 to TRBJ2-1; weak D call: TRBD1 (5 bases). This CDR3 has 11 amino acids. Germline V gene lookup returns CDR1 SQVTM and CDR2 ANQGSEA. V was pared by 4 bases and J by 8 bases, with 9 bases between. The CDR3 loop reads CSVASRDEQFF. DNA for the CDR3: TGCAGCGTTGCGTCCAGGGATGAGCAGTTCTTC.

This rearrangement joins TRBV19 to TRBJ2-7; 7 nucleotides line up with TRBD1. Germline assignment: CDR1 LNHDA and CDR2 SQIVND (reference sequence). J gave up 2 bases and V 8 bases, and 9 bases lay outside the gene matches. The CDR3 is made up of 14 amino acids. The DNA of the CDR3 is TGTGCCAGTTTTAGGGACAGTCCCCCCTACGAGCAGTACTTC. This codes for CASFRDSPPYEQYF.

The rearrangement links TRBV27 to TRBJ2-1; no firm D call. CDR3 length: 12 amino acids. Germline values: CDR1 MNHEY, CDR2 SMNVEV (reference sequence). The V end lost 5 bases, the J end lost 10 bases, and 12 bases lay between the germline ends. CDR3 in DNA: TGTGCCAGCAGTCTTCCCATGGGCGAGCAGTTCTTC. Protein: CASSLPMGEQFF.

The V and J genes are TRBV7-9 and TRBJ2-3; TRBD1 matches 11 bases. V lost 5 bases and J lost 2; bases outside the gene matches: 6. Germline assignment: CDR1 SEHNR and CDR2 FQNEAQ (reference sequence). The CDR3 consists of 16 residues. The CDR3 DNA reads TGTGCCAGCAGCCCGAGGGGACAGGGGGACACAGATACGCAGTATTTT. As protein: CASSPRGQGDTDTQYF.

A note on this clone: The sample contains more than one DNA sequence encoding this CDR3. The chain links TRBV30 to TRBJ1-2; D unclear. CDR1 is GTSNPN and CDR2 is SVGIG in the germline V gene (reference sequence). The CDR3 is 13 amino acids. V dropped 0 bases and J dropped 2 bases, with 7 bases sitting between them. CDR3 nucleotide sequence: TGTGCCTGGAGTGTACCACCAAACTATGGCTACACCTTC. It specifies CAWSVPPNYGYTF.

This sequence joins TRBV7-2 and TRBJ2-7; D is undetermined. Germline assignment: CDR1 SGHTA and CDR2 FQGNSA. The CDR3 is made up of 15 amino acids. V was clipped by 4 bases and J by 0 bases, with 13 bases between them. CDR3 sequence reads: CASSSEQHNSYEQYF. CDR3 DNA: TGTGCCAGCAGCTCCGAACAACACAACTCCTACGAGCAGTACTTC.

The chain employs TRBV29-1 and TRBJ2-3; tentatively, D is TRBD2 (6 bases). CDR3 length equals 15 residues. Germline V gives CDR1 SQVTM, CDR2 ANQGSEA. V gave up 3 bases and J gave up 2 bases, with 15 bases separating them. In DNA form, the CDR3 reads TGCAGCGTTGATCGGGCGGGGTTTCACACAGATACGCAGTATTTT. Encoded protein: CSVDRAGFHTDTQYF.

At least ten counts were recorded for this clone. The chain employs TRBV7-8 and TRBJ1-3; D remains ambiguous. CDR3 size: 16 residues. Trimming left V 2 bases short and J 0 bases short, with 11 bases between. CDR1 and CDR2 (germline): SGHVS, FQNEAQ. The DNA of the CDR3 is TGTGCCAGCAGCTTAAGGCAGGAGAGCTCTGGAAACACCATATATTTT. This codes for CASSLRQESSGNTIYF.

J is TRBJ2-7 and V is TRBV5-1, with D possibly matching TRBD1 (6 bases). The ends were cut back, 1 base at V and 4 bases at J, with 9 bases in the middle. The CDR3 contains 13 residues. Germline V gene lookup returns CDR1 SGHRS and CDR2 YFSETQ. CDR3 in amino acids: CASSLFRGYEQYF. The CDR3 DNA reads TGCGCCAGCAGCTTGTTCAGGGGATACGAGCAGTACTTC.

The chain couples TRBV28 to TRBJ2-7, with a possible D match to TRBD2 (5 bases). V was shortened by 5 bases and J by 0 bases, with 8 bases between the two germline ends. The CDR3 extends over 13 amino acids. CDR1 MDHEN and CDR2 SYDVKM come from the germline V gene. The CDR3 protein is CASSRTRSYEQYF. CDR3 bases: TGTGCCAGCAGTAGGACTCGCTCCTACGAGCAGTACTTC. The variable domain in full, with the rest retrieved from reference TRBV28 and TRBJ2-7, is DVKVTQSSRYLVKRTGEKVFLECVQDMDHENMFWYRQDPGLGLRLIYFSYDVKMKEKGDIPEGYSVSREKKERFSLILESASTNQTSMYLCASSRTRSYEQYFGPGTRLTVT.

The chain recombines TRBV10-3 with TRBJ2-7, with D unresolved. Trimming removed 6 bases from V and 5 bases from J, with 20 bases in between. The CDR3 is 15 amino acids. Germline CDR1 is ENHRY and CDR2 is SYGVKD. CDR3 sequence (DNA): TGTGCCATCAGCCAAGGTCTCCTCTTGGCAGACGAGCAGTACTTC. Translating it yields CAISQGLLLADEQYF.